The rows below give T cell receptor beta chains drawn from one sample of a study of cytomegalovirus exposure and HLA in healthy donors. The repertoire was sequenced with immunoSEQ multiplex PCR; TCRdb's copy has only in-frame clones and lacks some. The sample consists of 180,000 or so clones, roughly 73% of them appearing once. Input material: PBMCs. The receptors here all came from a woman aged 40 to 50 in good health and CMV-seropositive. The conserved cysteine and the conserved F or W are not part of the CDR3 here. The order of the fields is J gene, V gene, D gene, CDR3 protein. D genes are given only for firm matches.

TRBJ1-2	TRBV6-1	TRBD1	ASRGQGSSNYGYT
TRBJ1-1	TRBV28	.	ASSPGYTEAF
TRBJ2-7	TRBV19	.	ASSTPGGKEY
TRBJ1-5	TRBV2	.	ASSEAYSNQPQH
TRBJ2-3	TRBV28	.	ASEYSGTQY
TRBJ1-2	TRBV5-5	TRBD1	ASNVDRGNLYGYT
TRBJ2-4	TRBV28	.	ASSPSQNIQY
TRBJ2-1	TRBV10-2	.	ASTPGASNEQF
TRBJ1-2	TRBV6-5	.	ASSEAGDHYGYT
TRBJ2-3	TRBV5-1	.	ATGDTSTDTQY
TRBJ2-1	TRBV9	TRBD2	ASSVERTSGRADQWDEQF
TRBJ2-7	TRBV5-1	.	ASSPSPTGMERGGQY
TRBJ2-5	TRBV2	.	ASSERVLGTSQETQY
TRBJ2-5	TRBV9	TRBD2	ASSVGTSGGFQETQY
TRBJ1-1	TRBV7-2	TRBD1	ASSLERDRGEAF
TRBJ1-1	TRBV11-2	.	ASSSTGITEAF
TRBJ2-1	TRBV7-9	TRBD2	ASSLALASGRDDRF
TRBJ2-2	TRBV7-2	.	ASSLVGGLITTGELF
TRBJ2-7	TRBV6-5	TRBD2	ASSPDSGRAHEQY
.	TRBV5-1	TRBD2	ASSLNSGSSYEQY
TRBJ1-2	TRBV5-1	TRBD1	ASSPGQGYGYT
TRBJ1-3	TRBV5-1	.	ASSRVAVSGNTIY
TRBJ2-3	TRBV7-2	.	ASSLMPRFTDTQY
TRBJ2-5	TRBV27	.	ASKGVGGGETQY
TRBJ2-7	TRBV7-2	.	ASSPEAPPYEQY
TRBJ1-4	TRBV6-5	.	ASSYSEGGEKLF
TRBJ2-2	TRBV28	.	ASRASGVHTGELF
TRBJ2-2	TRBV15	.	ATSRGPNTGELF
TRBJ2-1	TRBV21-1	.	ATSSGHYNEQF
TRBJ2-3	TRBV28	TRBD2	ASRSGTTVTDTQY
TRBJ1-1	TRBV18	TRBD1	ASSVRTGRNTEAF
TRBJ1-2	TRBV7-3	TRBD1	ASSTGQGVYGYT
TRBJ1-4	TRBV4-3	.	ASSQLVATNEKLF
TRBJ2-2	TRBV7-3	.	ASRGGQGLARAGELF
TRBJ2-7	TRBV9	TRBD1	ASSGENPGQGGEQY
TRBJ1-1	TRBV30	.	AWSLSSTEAF
TRBJ2-4	TRBV7-2	TRBD2	ASSLAREQNIQY
TRBJ2-7	TRBV10-3	.	AIPGGNNEQY
TRBJ2-7	TRBV28	TRBD2	ASRPSGEGNEQY
TRBJ1-3	TRBV28	TRBD1	ASRYRGGGNTIY
TRBJ1-3	TRBV5-1	.	ASSLGGPLSGNTIY
TRBJ1-1	TRBV10-3	TRBD1	AITGGQGVSGTEAF